This T cell receptor (beta chain) was captured by sequencing in a study of blood T cell repertoires in COVID-19. Data came from immunoSEQ multiplex PCR; TCRdb stores just in-frame clones and leaves some out. The data contain some 140,000 clones, about three quarters of them singletons. The sequenced sample consisted of peripheral blood. The sequence came from a man older than 75 with acute or convalescent COVID-19.

CDR3 nucleotides: TGCAGTGCTAGACTCCTCTACGAGCAGTACTTC. Protein product: CSARLLYEQYF. The rearrangement joins TRBV20-1 to TRBJ2-7, with D unclear. Looked up from germline, CDR1 is DFQATT and CDR2 is SNEGSKA (reference sequence). V lost 2 bases and J lost 3, with 5 bases in between. The CDR3 has 11 amino acids.